This passage covers 28 T cell receptor beta chains from one sample sequenced in a study of T cell responses to AZD1222 COVID-19 vaccine. Here immunoSEQ multiplex PCR was the method, and the copy in TCRdb shows in-frame clones only, minus some. The data contain 100,000 to 150,000 clones, roughly 90% of them singletons. Sequencing used peripheral blood, obtained on day 0 of AZD1222 vaccination. The receptors originated from an adult in good health.

The chain carries TRBV27 and TRBJ1-2; 8 bases are shared with TRBD1. The CDR3 is 16 amino acids. With V trimmed by 1 base and J by 4 bases, 8 bases remained unmatched. Germline-derived CDR1 and CDR2 are MNHEY and SMNVEV (reference sequence). The CDR3 is CASSLLFAGGVYGYTF. In DNA form, the CDR3 reads TGTGCCAGCAGTTTATTATTCGCAGGGGGCGTCTATGGCTACACCTTC.

The chain has TRBV4-1 and TRBJ2-7; D not resolved. The germline CDR1 and CDR2 sequences are MGHRA and YSYEKL. The CDR3 consists of 16 residues. V lost 4 bases and J 0 bases, leaving 16 bases between the germline ends. DNA for the CDR3: TGCGCCAGCAGCCCCCGATCCAGCCCGAGCTCCTACGAGCAGTACTTC. Its translation is CASSPRSSPSSYEQYF.

A single count supports this clone. The chain carries TRBV29-1 and TRBJ2-7; TRBD2 is a possible D gene (6 bases). Germline V CDR1 and CDR2: SQVTM, ANQGSEA. Trimming cost V 4 bases and J 2 bases, with 18 bases left between them. The CDR3 consists of 15 residues. CDR3 nucleotides: TGCAGCGTTGGCCCCCGGAGCGGGTCACCCTACGAGCAGTACTTC. As protein: CSVGPRSGSPYEQYF.

In this sample, this clone turned up once. This sequence joins TRBV3-1 (or the pseudogene TRBV3-2) and TRBJ2-5; 8 nucleotides match TRBD1. Germline trimming cut 6 bases from V and 5 bases from J; bases unmatched to any gene: 8. Germline V gene sequence: CDR1 LGHDT, CDR2 YNNKEL (reference sequence). This CDR3 comprises 14 residues. The CDR3 loop reads CASRLRQGLETQYF. CDR3 bases: TGTGCCAGCAGACTCAGACAGGGGTTGGAGACCCAGTACTTC.

This clone was observed a handful of times. The CDR3 region is CASSPGTGGPSYEQYF. The CDR3 nucleotides read TGTGCCAGCAGCCCCGGGACAGGGGGACCCTCCTACGAGCAGTACTTC. V and J are TRBV5-8 and TRBJ2-7, with TRBD1 matching over 11 bases. The V gene's germline CDR1 is SGHTS and CDR2 YDEGEE. This CDR3 region has 16 residues. V gave up 4 bases and J gave up 0 bases; unmatched junction bases: 6.

The chain has TRBV29-1 and TRBJ2-7, with TRBD2 matching 7 bases. The CDR3 length is 14 residues. Per germline, CDR1 SQVTM and CDR2 ANQGSEA. With 4 bases clipped from V and 0 bases from J, the junction kept 6 bases outside the gene matches. This CDR3 reads CSVVFGTNSYEQYF. CDR3 DNA: TGCAGCGTTGTTTTCGGGACTAACTCCTACGAGCAGTACTTC.

This sequence joins TRBV30 and TRBJ2-7, with TRBD1 matching over 8 bases. V trimming: 1 base; J trimming: 3 bases; junction bases outside the gene matches: 2. The CDR3 contains 13 residues. CDR1 and CDR2 (germline): GTSNPN, SVGIG (reference sequence). CDR3 in amino acids: CAWSATGVYEQYF. Here the CDR3 DNA reads TGTGCCTGGAGTGCGACAGGGGTCTACGAGCAGTACTTC.

The chain links TRBV19 to TRBJ2-5; D gene ambiguous. Germline lookup yields CDR1 LNHDA and CDR2 SQIVND (reference sequence). Trimming removed 5 bases at V and 4 bases at J, with 8 bases between. The CDR3 has 12 residues. CDR3 amino acids: CASSVRRETQYF. The CDR3 nucleotides are TGTGCCAGTAGTGTCAGAAGAGAGACCCAGTACTTC. Together with reference TRBV19 and TRBJ2-5, the CDR3 gives the full variable domain: DGGITQSPKYLFRKEGQNVTLSCEQNLNHDAMYWYRQDPGQGLRLIYYSQIVNDFQKGDIAEGYSVSREKKESFPLTVTSAQKNPTAFYLCASSVRRETQYFGPGTRLLVL.

The V gene is TRBV28, the J gene TRBJ2-3, with 9 bases fitting TRBD2. V shed 7 bases, J shed 4 bases, and the junction held 9 bases outside the gene matches. The germline V gene encodes CDR1 MDHEN and CDR2 SYDVKM. This CDR3 has 15 amino acids. CDR3 sequence (DNA): TGTGCCAGCACCCCTTTGGGACTAGCTTCAGATACGCAGTATTTT. Protein: CASTPLGLASDTQYF.

This sequence joins TRBV18 and TRBJ2-1; no clear D. The CDR3 sequence is 16 residues long. The V gene's germline CDR1 is KGHSH and CDR2 LQKENI. Trimming removed 3 bases from V and 0 bases from J, with 12 bases in between. DNA for the CDR3: TGTGCCAGCTCACCGCCGGGCCTTAGCTCCTACAATGAGCAGTTCTTC. Protein sequence: CASSPPGLSSYNEQFF.

This clone has a handful of counts. The V and J genes are TRBV10-1 and TRBJ1-1, with D unresolved. The CDR3 has 15 amino acids. The germline CDR1 and CDR2 sequences are WNHNN and SYGVQD (reference sequence). Trimming pared 0 bases from V and 6 bases from J, leaving 14 bases between. CDR3 sequence reads: CASSESGTLTPEAFF. CDR3 DNA: TGCGCCAGCAGTGAGTCGGGCACCTTAACCCCTGAAGCTTTCTTT.

In regard to this clone: In the same sample, other DNA sequences code for this CDR3. This rearrangement joins TRBV5-1 to TRBJ1-2, with D uncertain. V lost 0 bases, J lost 8 bases, and 8 bases lay in between. The V gene's germline CDR1 is SGHRS and CDR2 YFSETQ. This CDR3 contains 12 residues. The CDR3 DNA sequence: TGCGCCAGCAGCTTGGACGCGGCGGGCTACACCTTC. Protein: CASSLDAAGYTF.

Only one count was recorded for this clone. This chain links TRBV2 with TRBJ1-1, with D perhaps TRBD1 (5 bases). V lost 4 bases to trimming and J lost 5 bases, with 17 bases between them. The CDR3 consists of 15 residues. The germline CDR1 and CDR2 sequences are SNHLY and FYNNEI. Here the CDR3 reads CASSGSSARGTEAFF. CDR3 sequence (DNA): TGTGCCAGCAGTGGGTCGTCCGCAAGGGGAACTGAAGCTTTCTTT.

The J gene is TRBJ1-3, the V gene TRBV7-9; D perhaps matches TRBD1 (6 bases). This CDR3 spans 18 amino acids. V shed 5 bases and J shed 1 base, with 21 bases lying between them. Germline CDR1 SEHNR, CDR2 FQNEAQ (reference sequence). The CDR3 region is CASSRRGGLIRSGNTIYF. The CDR3 DNA follows: TGTGCCAGCAGCCGTAGAGGGGGGCTAATAAGATCTGGAAACACCATATATTTT.

This chain links TRBV27 with TRBJ1-3, with D possibly matching TRBD1 (5 bases). Germline V gene sequence: CDR1 MNHEY, CDR2 SMNVEV (reference sequence). Trimming stripped 6 bases from V and 4 bases from J, with 13 bases between. The CDR3 contains 14 residues. The CDR3 protein is CASSFRQYGNTIYF. The DNA of the CDR3 is TGTGCCAGCAGCTTTAGACAGTACGGAAACACCATATATTTT.

This clone was seen only a few times. The chain joins TRBV14 to TRBJ2-7; D is perhaps TRBD1 or TRBD2 (5 bases each). Germline V gene data show CDR1 as SGHDN and CDR2 as FVKESK. The ends were cut back, 4 bases at V and 5 bases at J, with 15 bases in the middle. This CDR3 is 14 amino acids long. The CDR3 DNA reads TGTGCCAGCAGCCTCCCGGGACGATTTAACGAGCAGTACTTC. Amino acid sequence: CASSLPGRFNEQYF.

The sample holds one count of this clone. The rearrangement links TRBV6-1 to TRBJ1-3; D possibly corresponds to TRBD1 (6 bases). CDR1 and CDR2 (germline): MNHNS, SASEGT. Trimming cost V 4 bases and J 4 bases, with 17 bases left between them. The CDR3 extends over 16 amino acids. CDR3 in DNA: TGTGCCAGCAGTGGCCCCCAGGGGACGAGAGGAAACACCATATATTTT. Protein sequence: CASSGPQGTRGNTIYF.

V is TRBV11-3 and J is TRBJ2-2; 12 nucleotides align to TRBD2. Germline V gene lookup returns CDR1 SGHNT and CDR2 YENEEA. Trimming removed 3 bases from V and 6 bases from J; junction bases left unmatched: 2. The CDR3 contains 15 residues. This CDR3 reads CASSLTSGSAGELFF. CDR3 bases: TGTGCCAGCAGCTTGACTAGCGGGAGCGCCGGGGAGCTGTTTTTT.

About this clone: Other DNA sequences of this sample code for an identical CDR3. The chain is built from TRBV19 and TRBJ1-6; TRBD1 is a possible D gene (5 bases). Germline V gene sequence: CDR1 LNHDA, CDR2 SQIVND (reference sequence). V was pared by 3 bases and J by 4 bases, with 7 bases between. This CDR3 comprises 14 residues. Written as DNA, the CDR3 is TGTGCCAGTAGTATTGGGGGTTATAATTCACCCCTCCACTTT. Translation: CASSIGGYNSPLHF.

The chain recombines TRBV28 with TRBJ2-5; D is unclear. Trimming took off 9 bases at V and 4 bases at J, with 9 bases between the two ends. The CDR3 is 11 residues long. Per germline, CDR1 MDHEN and CDR2 SYDVKM. CDR3 in DNA: TGTGCCAGTACTATCAGAGAGACCCAGTACTTC. It translates to CASTIRETQYF.

This chain uses TRBV2 with TRBJ2-7; 7 positions match TRBD1. Germline V CDR1 and CDR2: SNHLY, FYNNEI. This CDR3 is built from 15 residues. V was clipped by 6 bases and J by 2 bases; unmatched bases: 10. CDR3 coding DNA: TGTGCCAGCAGAAGAGCCGGGACAGCACCCTACGAGCAGTACTTC. Amino acid sequence: CASRRAGTAPYEQYF.

The chain combines TRBV28 with TRBJ1-2; possibly TRBD1 for D (5 bases). Germline V gene data show CDR1 as MDHEN and CDR2 as SYDVKM. The CDR3 consists of 13 residues. The V end was cut by 6 bases, the J end by 8 bases, with 16 bases between. CDR3 DNA: TGTGCCAGCAGCACCTCGGGACCGGGCGGCTACACCTTC. Residues: CASSTSGPGGYTF.

The chain employs TRBV7-9 and TRBJ2-7; D unresolved. Germline V lookup: CDR1 SEHNR, CDR2 FQNEAQ (reference sequence). The CDR3 loop spans 13 amino acids. V lost 5 bases and J 6 bases, leaving 14 bases between the germline ends. The CDR3, as DNA: TGTGCCAGCAGCCTCCAAACCGTAGCCGAGCAGTACTTC. Encoded protein: CASSLQTVAEQYF.

The CDR3 bases are TGTGCCAGAAGCGGGTGGGGGTCATCCTACGAGCAGTACTTC. Translation gives CARSGWGSSYEQYF. The chain has TRBV5-3 and TRBJ2-7, with D possibly called TRBD1 or TRBD2 (5 bases each). TRBV5-3 is designated an ORF whose function remains uncertain. The length of the CDR3 is 14 residues. Trimming cost V 4 bases and J 1 base, with 12 bases left between them.

The chain is built from TRBV9 and TRBJ1-3; no firm D call. CDR1 and CDR2 (germline): SGDLS, YYNGEE. V was trimmed by 4 bases and J by 4 bases, leaving 15 bases between them. The CDR3 contains 15 residues. DNA for the CDR3: TGTGCCAGCAGCCCCACTTCGGCGAGAGGAAACACCATATATTTT. Translated: CASSPTSARGNTIYF.

J is TRBJ1-6 and V is TRBV19, with 8 positions matching TRBD1. Germline V gene sequence: CDR1 LNHDA, CDR2 SQIVND (reference sequence). The CDR3 is 17 amino acids. J gave up 8 bases and V 7 bases, and 16 bases lay outside the gene matches. CDR3 DNA: TGTGCCAGTACTCCAGGCAGGGGGCTTAAGCCCCATTCACCCCTCCACTTT. This codes for CASTPGRGLKPHSPLHF.

This rearrangement joins TRBV4-2 to TRBJ1-5; unclear D gene. Between the trimmed V and J ends, which lost 0 bases and 6 bases, there was a span of 9 bases. Germline lookup yields CDR1 LGHNA and CDR2 YNFKEQ. The length of the CDR3 is 14 residues. The CDR3 DNA reads as TGTGCCAGCAGCCAAGAATGGTGGGCTCAGCCCCAGCATTTT. Its translation is CASSQEWWAQPQHF.

This clone was observed once. V is TRBV24-1 and J is TRBJ1-2; D gene uncertain. This CDR3 spans 12 amino acids. V was clipped by 1 base and J by 3 bases, with 2 bases between them. Germline assignment: CDR1 KGHDR and CDR2 SFDVKD. The CDR3 nucleotides are TGTGCCACCAGTGATTTTCACTATGGCTACACCTTC. Translated: CATSDFHYGYTF.